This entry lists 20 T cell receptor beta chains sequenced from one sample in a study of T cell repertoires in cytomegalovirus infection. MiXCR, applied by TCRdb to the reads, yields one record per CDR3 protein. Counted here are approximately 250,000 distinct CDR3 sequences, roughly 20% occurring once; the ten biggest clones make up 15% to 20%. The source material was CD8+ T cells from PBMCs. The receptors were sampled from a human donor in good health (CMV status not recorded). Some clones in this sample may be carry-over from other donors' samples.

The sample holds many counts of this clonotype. CDR3 in amino acids: CASSSDRLLSPLHF. For the CDR3, the DNA is TGTGCCAGCAGCTCGGACAGGTTACTTTCACCCCTCCACTTT. This chain uses TRBV7-6 with TRBJ1-6, with 7 bases matching TRBD1. This CDR3 has 14 amino acids. V gave up 4 bases and J gave up 9 bases; unmatched junction bases: 6. Germline-derived CDR1 and CDR2 are SGHVS and FNYEAQ.

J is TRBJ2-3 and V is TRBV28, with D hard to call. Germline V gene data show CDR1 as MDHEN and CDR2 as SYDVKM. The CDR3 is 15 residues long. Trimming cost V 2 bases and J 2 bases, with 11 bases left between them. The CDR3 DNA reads TGTGCCAGCAGTTTAAGGCAGAGCTACACAGATACGCAGTATTTT. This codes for CASSLRQSYTDTQYF.

The CDR3 DNA sequence: TGTGCCAGCAGTGGGAGGACAGGGGTCTTGACAGATACGCAGTATTTT. Residues: CASSGRTGVLTDTQYF. V gene TRBV6-1 combines with J gene TRBJ2-3, with 9 bases lining up with TRBD1. V gave up 4 bases and J gave up 3 bases; unmatched junction bases: 8. The CDR3 is 16 residues long. The germline CDR1 and CDR2 sequences are MNHNS and SASEGT.

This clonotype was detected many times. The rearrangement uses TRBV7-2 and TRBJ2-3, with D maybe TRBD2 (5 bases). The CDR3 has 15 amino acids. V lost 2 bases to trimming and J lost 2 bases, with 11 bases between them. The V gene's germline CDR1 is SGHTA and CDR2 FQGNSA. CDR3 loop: CASSLKRGITDTQYF. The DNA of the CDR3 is TGTGCCAGCAGCTTAAAGAGAGGGATCACAGATACGCAGTATTTT.

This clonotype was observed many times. The CDR3 is CASSSTSGGPLDEQFF. The CDR3 DNA follows: TGTGCCAGCAGCTCGACTAGCGGGGGGCCTTTGGATGAGCAGTTCTTC. The V and J genes are TRBV7-2 and TRBJ2-1, with 13 bases identical to TRBD2. V was pared by 4 bases and J by 8 bases, with 8 bases of the junction left unmatched. CDR1 is SGHTA and CDR2 is FQGNSA in the germline V gene. The CDR3 consists of 16 residues.

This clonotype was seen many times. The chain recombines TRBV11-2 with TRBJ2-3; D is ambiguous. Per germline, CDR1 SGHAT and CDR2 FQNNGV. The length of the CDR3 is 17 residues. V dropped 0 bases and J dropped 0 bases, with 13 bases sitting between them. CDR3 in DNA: TGTGCCAGCAGCTTAGACAGGACCACGACTAGCACAGATACGCAGTATTTT. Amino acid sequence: CASSLDRTTTSTDTQYF.

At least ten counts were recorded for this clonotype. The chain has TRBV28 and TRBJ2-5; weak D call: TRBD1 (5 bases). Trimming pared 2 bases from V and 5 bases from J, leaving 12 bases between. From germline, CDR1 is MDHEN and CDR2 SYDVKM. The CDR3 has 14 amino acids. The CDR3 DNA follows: TGTGCCAGCAGTTTAGGGCAGGGCGATGAGACCCAGTACTTC. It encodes CASSLGQGDETQYF.

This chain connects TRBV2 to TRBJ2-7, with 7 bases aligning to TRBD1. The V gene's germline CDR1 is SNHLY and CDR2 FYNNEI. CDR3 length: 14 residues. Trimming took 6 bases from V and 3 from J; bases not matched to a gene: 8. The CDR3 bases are TGTGCCAGCAGACTACAGGGGAGCGGCTACGAGCAGTACTTC. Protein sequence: CASRLQGSGYEQYF. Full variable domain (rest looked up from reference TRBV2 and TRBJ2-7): EPEVTQTPSHQVTQMGQEVILRCVPISNHLYFYWYRQILGQKVEFLVSFYNNEISEKSEIFDDQFSVERPDGSNFTLKIRSTKLEDSAMYFCASRLQGSGYEQYFGPGTRLTVT.

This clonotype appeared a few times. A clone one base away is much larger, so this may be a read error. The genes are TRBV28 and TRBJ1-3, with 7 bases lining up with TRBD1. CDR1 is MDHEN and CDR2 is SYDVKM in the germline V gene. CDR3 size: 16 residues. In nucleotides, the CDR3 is TGTGCCGGCAGCCGGCTTGAGGGGGCGAGGGGAAACACCATATATTTT. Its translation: CAGSRLEGARGNTIYF. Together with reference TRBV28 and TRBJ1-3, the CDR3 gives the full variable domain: DVKVTQSSRYLVKRTGEKVFLECVQDMDHENMFWYRQDPGLGLRLIYFSYDVKMKEKGDIPEGYSVSREKKERFSLILESASTNQTSMYLCAGSRLEGARGNTIYFGEGSWLTVV.

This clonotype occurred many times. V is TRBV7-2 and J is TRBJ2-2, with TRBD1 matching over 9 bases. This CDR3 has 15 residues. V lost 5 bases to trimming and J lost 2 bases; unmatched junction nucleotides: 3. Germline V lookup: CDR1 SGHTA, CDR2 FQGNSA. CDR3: CASSRGQGNTGELFF. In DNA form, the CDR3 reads TGTGCCAGCAGCCGGGGACAGGGAAACACCGGGGAGCTGTTTTTT.

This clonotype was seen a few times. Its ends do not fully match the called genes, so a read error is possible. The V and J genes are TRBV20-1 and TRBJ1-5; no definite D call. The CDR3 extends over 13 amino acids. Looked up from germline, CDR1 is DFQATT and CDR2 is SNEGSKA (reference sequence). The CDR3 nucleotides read TGCAGTGCCAGAGACATTAGCAATCAGCCCCAGCATTTT. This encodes CSARDISNQPQHF.

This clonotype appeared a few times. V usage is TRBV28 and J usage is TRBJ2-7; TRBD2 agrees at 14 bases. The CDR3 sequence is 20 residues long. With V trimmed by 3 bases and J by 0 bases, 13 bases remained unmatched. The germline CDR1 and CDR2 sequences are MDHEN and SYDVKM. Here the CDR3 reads CASSLTHGTSGGLSSYEQYF. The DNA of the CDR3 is TGTGCCAGCAGTTTGACCCACGGGACTAGCGGGGGCCTTAGCTCCTACGAGCAGTACTTC.

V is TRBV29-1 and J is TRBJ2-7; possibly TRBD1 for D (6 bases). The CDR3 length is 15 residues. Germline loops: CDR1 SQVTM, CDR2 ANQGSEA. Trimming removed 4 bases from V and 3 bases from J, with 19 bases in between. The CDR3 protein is CSVGKFGTRSYEQYF. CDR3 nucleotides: TGCAGCGTTGGAAAGTTCGGGACACGGAGCTACGAGCAGTACTTC.

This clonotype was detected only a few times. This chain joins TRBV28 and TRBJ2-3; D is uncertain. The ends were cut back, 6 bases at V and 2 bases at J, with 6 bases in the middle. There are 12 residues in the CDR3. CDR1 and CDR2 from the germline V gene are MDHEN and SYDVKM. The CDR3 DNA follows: TGTGCCAGCAGGGAAATCACAGATACGCAGTATTTT. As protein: CASREITDTQYF. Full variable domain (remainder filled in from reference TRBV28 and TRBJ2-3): DVKVTQSSRYLVKRTGEKVFLECVQDMDHENMFWYRQDPGLGLRLIYFSYDVKMKEKGDIPEGYSVSREKKERFSLILESASTNQTSMYLCASREITDTQYFGPGTRLTVL.

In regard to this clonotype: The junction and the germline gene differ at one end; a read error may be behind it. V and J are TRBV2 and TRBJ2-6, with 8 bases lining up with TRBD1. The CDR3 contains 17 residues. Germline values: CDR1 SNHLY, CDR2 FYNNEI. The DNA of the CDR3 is TGTGCCAGCACTGAATGGCAGGGGGCGAGTGGGGCCAACGTCCTGACTTTC. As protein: CASTEWQGASGANVLTF.

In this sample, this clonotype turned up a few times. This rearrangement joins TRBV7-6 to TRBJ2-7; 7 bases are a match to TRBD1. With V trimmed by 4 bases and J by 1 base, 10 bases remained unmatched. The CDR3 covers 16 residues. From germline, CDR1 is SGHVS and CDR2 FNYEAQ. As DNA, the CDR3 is TGTGCCAGCAGCTCCCCCACGGGACAGTCATCCTACGAGCAGTACTTC. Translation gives CASSSPTGQSSYEQYF. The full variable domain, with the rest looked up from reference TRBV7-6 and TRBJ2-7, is GAGVSQSPRYKVTKRGQDVALRCDPISGHVSLYWYRQALGQGPEFLTYFNYEAQQDKSGLPNDRFSAERPEGSISTLTIQRTEQRDSAMYRCASSSPTGQSSYEQYFGPGTRLTVT.

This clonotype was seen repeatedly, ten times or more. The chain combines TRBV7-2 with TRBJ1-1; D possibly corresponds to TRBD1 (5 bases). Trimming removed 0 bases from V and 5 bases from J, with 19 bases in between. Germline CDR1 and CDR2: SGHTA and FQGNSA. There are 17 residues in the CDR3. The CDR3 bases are TGTGCCAGCAGCTTAGCAATAGGGGTAGACCAGGGAACTGAAGCTTTCTTT. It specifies CASSLAIGVDQGTEAFF.

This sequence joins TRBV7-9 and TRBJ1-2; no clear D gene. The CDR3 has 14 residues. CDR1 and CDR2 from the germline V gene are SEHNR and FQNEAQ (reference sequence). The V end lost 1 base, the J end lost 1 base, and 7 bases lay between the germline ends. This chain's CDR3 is CASSLGPSNYGYTF. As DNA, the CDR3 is TGTGCCAGCAGCTTAGGGCCTAGTAACTATGGCTACACCTTC. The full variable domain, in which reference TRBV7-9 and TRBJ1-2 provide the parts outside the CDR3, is DTGVSQNPRHKITKRGQNVTFRCDPISEHNRLYWYRQTLGQGPEFLTYFQNEAQLEKSRLLSDRFSAERPKGSFSTLEIQRTEQGDSAMYLCASSLGPSNYGYTFGSGTRLTVV.

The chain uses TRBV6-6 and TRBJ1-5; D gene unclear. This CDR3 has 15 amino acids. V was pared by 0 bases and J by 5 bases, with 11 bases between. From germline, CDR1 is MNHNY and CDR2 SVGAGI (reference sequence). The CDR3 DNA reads TGTGCCAGCAGTTACTCCGGGGTCGCCGATCAGCCCCAGCATTTT. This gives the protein CASSYSGVADQPQHF.

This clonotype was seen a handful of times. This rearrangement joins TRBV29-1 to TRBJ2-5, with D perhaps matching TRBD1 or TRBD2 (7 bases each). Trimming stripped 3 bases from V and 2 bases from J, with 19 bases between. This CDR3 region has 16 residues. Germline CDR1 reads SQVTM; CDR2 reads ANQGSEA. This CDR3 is CSVDDREGIEQETQYF. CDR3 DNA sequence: TGCAGCGTTGATGACAGGGAGGGTATAGAGCAAGAGACCCAGTACTTC.